This TCR beta chain emerged from a study of blood T cell repertoires in COVID-19. Study overall: From the United States, Italy and Spain came samples of acute and convalescent COVID-19.

Using immunoSEQ multiplex PCR, the repertoire was profiled, and TCRdb retains in-frame clones only, with some absent. This table has 150,000 or so clones, around four fifths appearing once. Enrolled through a virtual design, the participants were between about 18 and 100 years of age and came from some 25 US areas. Either two negative PCRs, clearance, or symptom resolution qualified Cohort 3 donors as recovered. The sample consisted of PBMCs or T cells enriched from blood (not recorded which). This TCR was sampled from a woman between 50 and 59 years old who had recovered from COVID-19.

The CDR3 here is CASSRQGANVLTF. CDR3 sequence (DNA): TGTGCCAGCAGTAGACAGGGGGCCAACGTCCTGACTTTC. The rearrangement uses TRBV6-2 or TRBV6-3 and TRBJ2-6; D perhaps matches TRBD1 (5 bases). Germline CDR1 MNHEY, CDR2 SVGEGT. This CDR3 is 13 amino acids long. V lost 5 bases, J lost 4 bases, and 6 bases lay in between.